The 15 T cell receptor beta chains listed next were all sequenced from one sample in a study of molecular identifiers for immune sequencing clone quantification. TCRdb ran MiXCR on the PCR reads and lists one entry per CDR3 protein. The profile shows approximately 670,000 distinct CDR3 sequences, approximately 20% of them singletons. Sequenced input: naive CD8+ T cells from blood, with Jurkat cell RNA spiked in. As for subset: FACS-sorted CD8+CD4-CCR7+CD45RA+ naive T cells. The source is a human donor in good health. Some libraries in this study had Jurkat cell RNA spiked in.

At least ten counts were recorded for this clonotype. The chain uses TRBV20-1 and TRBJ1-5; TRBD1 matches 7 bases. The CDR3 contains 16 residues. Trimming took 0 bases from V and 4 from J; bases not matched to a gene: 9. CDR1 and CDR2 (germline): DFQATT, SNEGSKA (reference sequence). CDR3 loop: CSARERGRLPNQPQHF. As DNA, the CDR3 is TGCAGTGCTAGAGAGAGGGGGCGCCTACCTAATCAGCCCCAGCATTTT.

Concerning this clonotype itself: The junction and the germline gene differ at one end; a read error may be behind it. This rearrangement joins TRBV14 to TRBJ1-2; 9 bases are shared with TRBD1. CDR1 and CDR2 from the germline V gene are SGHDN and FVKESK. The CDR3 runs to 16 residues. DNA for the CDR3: TGTGCTAGCAGCCCTTGGACAGGGGCCTCCGTTTATGGCTACACCTTC. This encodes CASSPWTGASVYGYTF.

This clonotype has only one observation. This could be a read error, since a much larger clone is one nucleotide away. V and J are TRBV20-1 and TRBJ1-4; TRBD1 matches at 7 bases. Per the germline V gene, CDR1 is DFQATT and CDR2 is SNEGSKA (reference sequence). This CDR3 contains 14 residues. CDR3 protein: CSARVQGYDEKLLF. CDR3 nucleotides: TGCAGTGCTAGAGTACAGGGGTACGATGAAAAACTGCTTTTT.

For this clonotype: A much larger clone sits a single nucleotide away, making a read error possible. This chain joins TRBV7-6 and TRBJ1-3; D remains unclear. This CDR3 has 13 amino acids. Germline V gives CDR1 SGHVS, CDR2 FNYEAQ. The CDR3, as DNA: TGTGCCAGCAGCCTTCAAGCTGGAAGCACCATATATTTT. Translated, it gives CASSLQAGSTIYF. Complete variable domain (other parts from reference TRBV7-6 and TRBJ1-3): GAGVSQSPRYKVTKRGQDVALRCDPISGHVSLYWYRQALGQGPEFLTYFNYEAQQDKSGLPNDRFSAERPEGSISTLTIQRTEQRDSAMYRCASSLQAGSTIYFGEGSWLTVV.

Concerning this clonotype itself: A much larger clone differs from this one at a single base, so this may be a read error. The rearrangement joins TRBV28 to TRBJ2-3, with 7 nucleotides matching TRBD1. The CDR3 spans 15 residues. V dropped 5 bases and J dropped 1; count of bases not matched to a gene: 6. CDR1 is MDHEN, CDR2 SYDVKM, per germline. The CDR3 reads CASSLGQDGTDTQYF. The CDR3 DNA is TGTGCCAGCAGTCTCGGACAGGACGGCACAGATACGCAGTATTTT. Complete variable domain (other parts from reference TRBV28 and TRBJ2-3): DVKVTQSSRYLVKRTGEKVFLECVQDMDHENMFWYRQDPGLGLRLIYFSYDVKMKEKGDIPEGYSVSREKKERFSLILESASTNQTSMYLCASSLGQDGTDTQYFGPGTRLTVL.

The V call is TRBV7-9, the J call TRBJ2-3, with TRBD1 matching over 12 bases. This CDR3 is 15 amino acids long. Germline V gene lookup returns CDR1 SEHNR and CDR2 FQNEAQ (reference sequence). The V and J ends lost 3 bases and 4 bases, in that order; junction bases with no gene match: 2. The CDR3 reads CASSFRDRGPDTQYF. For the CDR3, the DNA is TGTGCCAGCAGCTTTAGGGACAGGGGGCCAGATACGCAGTATTTT.

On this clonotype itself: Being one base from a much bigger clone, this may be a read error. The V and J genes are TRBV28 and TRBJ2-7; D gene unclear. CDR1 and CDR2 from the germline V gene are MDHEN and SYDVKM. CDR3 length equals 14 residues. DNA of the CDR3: TGTGCCAGCGGTTTAACCCCCGCGTCCTACGAGCAGTACTTC. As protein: CASGLTPASYEQYF.

The CDR3 nucleotides read TGCAGTGCTAGAGATCGGCGGGACTCCTACAATGAGCAGTTCTTC. Translating gives CSARDRRDSYNEQFF. The rearrangement links TRBV20-1 to TRBJ2-1; perhaps TRBD2 as D (6 bases). V gave up 0 bases and J gave up 0 bases, with 9 bases separating them. The CDR3 is 15 residues long. Germline CDR1 and CDR2: DFQATT and SNEGSKA (reference sequence).

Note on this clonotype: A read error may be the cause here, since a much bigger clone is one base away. The CDR3 DNA reads TGTGCCAGCAGTACCCCGGACTGGGGCAATGGGCAGTTCTTC. Protein product: CASSTPDWGNGQFF. The gene calls are TRBV12-3 or TRBV12-4 and TRBJ2-1; tentatively, D is TRBD1 or TRBD2 (5 bases each). The length of the CDR3 is 14 residues.

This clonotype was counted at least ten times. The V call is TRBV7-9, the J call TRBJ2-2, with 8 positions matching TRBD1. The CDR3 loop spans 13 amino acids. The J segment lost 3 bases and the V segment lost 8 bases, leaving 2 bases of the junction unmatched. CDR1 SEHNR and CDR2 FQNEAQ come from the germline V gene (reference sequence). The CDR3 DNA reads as TGTGCCAGCCAGGGGGCGGACACCGGGGAGCTGTTTTTT. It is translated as CASQGADTGELFF.

CDR3 amino acids: CASSLLQGWDEQYF. CDR3 DNA: TGTGCCAGCAGTTTACTCCAGGGCTGGGACGAGCAGTACTTC. This chain connects TRBV27 to TRBJ2-7; D might be TRBD1 (5 bases). The CDR3 extends over 14 amino acids. Trimming took off 2 bases at V and 5 bases at J, with 13 bases between the two ends. Looked up from germline, CDR1 is MNHEY and CDR2 is SMNVEV (reference sequence).

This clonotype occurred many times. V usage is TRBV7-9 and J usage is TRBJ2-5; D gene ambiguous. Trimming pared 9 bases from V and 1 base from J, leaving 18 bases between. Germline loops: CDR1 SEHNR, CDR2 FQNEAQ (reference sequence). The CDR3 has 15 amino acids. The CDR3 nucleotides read TGTGCCAGTTCCATCCCTACAGCGAGCCAAGAGACCCAGTACTTC. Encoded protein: CASSIPTASQETQYF.

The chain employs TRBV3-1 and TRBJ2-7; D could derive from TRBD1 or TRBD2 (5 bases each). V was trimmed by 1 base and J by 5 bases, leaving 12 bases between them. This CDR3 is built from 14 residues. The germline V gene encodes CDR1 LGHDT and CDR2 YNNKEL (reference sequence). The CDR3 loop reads CASSQGWGSDEQYF. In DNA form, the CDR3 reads TGTGCCAGCAGCCAAGGGTGGGGGTCGGACGAGCAGTACTTC.

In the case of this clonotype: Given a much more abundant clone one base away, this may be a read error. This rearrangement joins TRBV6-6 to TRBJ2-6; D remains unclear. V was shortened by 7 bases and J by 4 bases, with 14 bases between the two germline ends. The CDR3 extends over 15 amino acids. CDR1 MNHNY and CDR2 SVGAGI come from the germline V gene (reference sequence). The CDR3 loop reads CASTNLLAGANVLTF. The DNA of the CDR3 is TGTGCCAGCACCAACCTCCTGGCCGGGGCCAACGTCCTGACTTTC.

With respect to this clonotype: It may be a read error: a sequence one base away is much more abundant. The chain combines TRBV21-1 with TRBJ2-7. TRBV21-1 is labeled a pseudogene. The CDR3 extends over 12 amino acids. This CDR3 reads CASRLMGYKQYF. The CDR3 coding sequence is TGTGCCAGCAGACTAATGGGGTACAAGCAGTACTTC.